This TCR beta chain was retrieved from a study of shared clonotypes between healthy human individuals. Study-wide results and caveats: When naive CD4 clonotypes were compared across several donors, 4% to 6.5% were shared. Relative to their counterparts shared across all four donors, non-shared clonotypes exhibited diminished generation probabilities.

In regard to this clone: Its matching antigen is unknown.

Assay: immunoSEQ multiplex PCR; the TCRdb copy retains only in-frame clones and omits some. The table lists approximately 2,200,000 clones, approximately 94% of them singletons. CD8 cells regarded as naive lacked CD45RO, were positively chosen for CCR7, and omitted terminally differentiated effector memory CD45RA+ cells. Every contributor of samples was a Caucasian grown-up residing in Nashville, Tennessee. Looked up from germline, CDR1 is SGDLS and CDR2 is YYNGEE. Trimming cost V 3 bases and J 2 bases, with 9 bases left between them. CDR3 length: 14 residues. This sequence originates from a man between 18 and 35 years old in good health. Some clones in this sample may be carry-over from other donors' samples. The specimen was naive CD8+ T cells from PBMCs. The rearrangement joins TRBV9 to TRBJ1-5, with D maybe TRBD1 (5 bases). The CDR3 sequence: CASSAREGNQPQHF. CDR3 in DNA: TGTGCCAGCAGCGCCAGGGAGGGCAATCAGCCCCAGCATTTT.